These T cell receptor beta chains were read from a single sample in a study of shared T cell receptors in the human thymus. Using immunoSEQ multiplex PCR, the repertoire was profiled, and TCRdb retains in-frame clones only, with some absent. The sample gives a few hundred thousand clones, around 95% of which show up once; around 0.018% is in the top ten. Sequencing input: thymocytes. These receptor sequences come from a human donor. Each CDR3 is given with its conserved first and last residue. The order of the fields is D gene, V gene, clone size, J gene, CDR3 protein, CDR3 DNA. A D gene is named only where the DNA matches it firmly. Clone sizes are given selectively: once, few, many, or a class where the clone is expanded.

D gene: TRBD2
V gene: TRBV30
clone size: -
J gene: TRBJ2-7
CDR3 protein: CAWTSGNLYEQYF
CDR3 DNA: TGTGCCTGGACCAGCGGGAACTTATACGAGCAGTACTTC

D gene: TRBD2
V gene: TRBV6-4
clone size: -
J gene: TRBJ2-2
CDR3 protein: CASTPGTSVAGELFF
CDR3 DNA: TGTGCCAGCACCCCCGGGACTAGCGTGGCCGGGGAGCTGTTTTTT

D gene: TRBD1
V gene: TRBV30
clone size: -
J gene: TRBJ1-1
CDR3 protein: CAWVYRGLNTEAFF
CDR3 DNA: TGTGCCTGGGTATACAGGGGCCTCAACACTGAAGCTTTCTTT

D gene: -
V gene: TRBV7-2
clone size: -
J gene: TRBJ2-7
CDR3 protein: CASSLAGTEYEQYF
CDR3 DNA: TGTGCCAGCAGCTTAGCGGGGACGGAGTACGAGCAGTACTTC

D gene: -
V gene: TRBV18
clone size: -
J gene: TRBJ1-3
CDR3 protein: CASSPPQRRNTIYF
CDR3 DNA: TGTGCCAGCTCACCACCGCAGCGCCGAAACACCATATATTTT

D gene: TRBD1
V gene: TRBV19
clone size: once
J gene: TRBJ2-7
CDR3 protein: CASSPWDRPLEQYF
CDR3 DNA: TGTGCCAGTAGTCCCTGGGACAGACCCTTGGAGCAGTACTTC

D gene: TRBD1
V gene: TRBV6-4
clone size: -
J gene: TRBJ2-2
CDR3 protein: CASRRDRGTGELFF
CDR3 DNA: TGTGCCAGCAGGAGGGACAGGGGGACCGGGGAGCTGTTTTTT

D gene: -
V gene: TRBV7-9
clone size: once
J gene: TRBJ1-4
CDR3 protein: CASSLVGANEKLFF
CDR3 DNA: TGTGCCAGCAGCTTGGTGGGGGCTAATGAAAAACTGTTTTTT

D gene: -
V gene: TRBV12-5
clone size: -
J gene: TRBJ2-3
CDR3 protein: CASAHRGRPGDTQYF
CDR3 DNA: TGTGCTAGTGCCCATCGGGGGAGGCCGGGGGATACGCAGTATTTT

D gene: TRBD1
V gene: TRBV19
clone size: -
J gene: TRBJ2-5
CDR3 protein: CASGDREETQYF
CDR3 DNA: TGTGCCAGTGGGGACAGGGAGGAGACCCAGTACTTC

D gene: TRBD2
V gene: TRBV5-1
clone size: -
J gene: TRBJ2-3
CDR3 protein: CASSRGGTDTQYF
CDR3 DNA: TGCGCCAGCAGTCGGGGGGGCACAGATACGCAGTATTTT

D gene: -
V gene: TRBV9
clone size: -
J gene: TRBJ1-5
CDR3 protein: CASSPRAGSNQPQHF
CDR3 DNA: TGTGCCAGCAGCCCCCGGGCAGGGAGTAATCAGCCCCAGCATTTT

D gene: TRBD1
V gene: TRBV28
clone size: -
J gene: TRBJ2-6
CDR3 protein: CASSLGDRIYSGANVLTF
CDR3 DNA: TGTGCCAGCAGTTTAGGGGACAGGATTTACTCTGGGGCCAACGTCCTGACTTTC

D gene: TRBD1
V gene: TRBV28
clone size: -
J gene: TRBJ2-1
CDR3 protein: CASSYRDRENEQFF
CDR3 DNA: TGTGCCAGCAGTTACCGGGACAGGGAAAATGAGCAGTTCTTC

D gene: TRBD2
V gene: TRBV27
clone size: -
J gene: TRBJ2-7
CDR3 protein: CASSRGGSVDEQYF
CDR3 DNA: TGTGCCAGCAGTCGGGGGGGGTCTGTCGACGAGCAGTACTTC

D gene: -
V gene: TRBV5-1
clone size: -
J gene: TRBJ2-1
CDR3 protein: CASSWGGDYNEQFF
CDR3 DNA: TGCGCCAGCAGCTGGGGGGGCGATTACAATGAGCAGTTCTTC

D gene: TRBD1
V gene: TRBV12-5
clone size: -
J gene: TRBJ1-1
CDR3 protein: CASALASQGAGMNTEAFF
CDR3 DNA: TGTGCTAGTGCCCTTGCCTCCCAGGGGGCGGGCATGAACACTGAAGCTTTCTTT

D gene: -
V gene: TRBV11-2
clone size: once
J gene: TRBJ1-1
CDR3 protein: CASSLGPGQGPPWTEAFF
CDR3 DNA: TGTGCCAGCAGCTTAGGCCCGGGACAAGGACCCCCCTGGACTGAAGCTTTCTTT

D gene: TRBD2
V gene: TRBV6-5
clone size: -
J gene: TRBJ2-3
CDR3 protein: CASTRAGVRTDTQYF
CDR3 DNA: TGTGCCAGCACTCGAGCGGGAGTCCGCACAGATACGCAGTATTTT

D gene: -
V gene: TRBV10-3
clone size: -
J gene: TRBJ1-2
CDR3 protein: CAISDEAGNYGYTF
CDR3 DNA: TGTGCCATCAGTGACGAAGCAGGGAACTATGGCTACACCTTC

D gene: -
V gene: TRBV7-2
clone size: -
J gene: TRBJ2-7
CDR3 protein: CASSLYQERGYEQYF
CDR3 DNA: TGTGCCAGCAGCTTATACCAGGAGAGAGGATACGAGCAGTACTTC

D gene: -
V gene: TRBV5-4
clone size: -
J gene: TRBJ2-3
CDR3 protein: CASSLVGGRTDTQYF
CDR3 DNA: TGTGCCAGCAGCTTGGTTGGGGGACGCACAGATACGCAGTATTTT

D gene: -
V gene: TRBV27
clone size: -
J gene: TRBJ2-3
CDR3 protein: CASSSRDSTDTQYF
CDR3 DNA: TGTGCCAGCAGTTCCCGGGACAGCACAGATACGCAGTATTTT

D gene: -
V gene: TRBV19
clone size: -
J gene: TRBJ2-5
CDR3 protein: CASSIPGGGETQYF
CDR3 DNA: TGTGCCAGTAGTATCCCCGGTGGAGGAGAGACCCAGTACTTC

D gene: TRBD2
V gene: TRBV7-6
clone size: -
J gene: TRBJ2-1
CDR3 protein: CASREGLAGNEQFF
CDR3 DNA: TGTGCCAGCAGGGAGGGACTAGCGGGCAATGAGCAGTTCTTC

D gene: -
V gene: TRBV4-3
clone size: -
J gene: TRBJ2-3
CDR3 protein: CASSQSILMGTQYF
CDR3 DNA: TGCGCCAGCAGCCAAAGTATCTTAATGGGTACGCAGTATTTT

D gene: TRBD2
V gene: TRBV28
clone size: -
J gene: TRBJ2-1
CDR3 protein: CASSWSYSGLKDNEQFF
CDR3 DNA: TGTGCCAGCAGTTGGTCATATAGCGGGCTTAAAGACAATGAGCAGTTCTTC

D gene: TRBD1
V gene: TRBV11-2
clone size: -
J gene: TRBJ1-1
CDR3 protein: CASSVITGVTEAFF
CDR3 DNA: TGTGCCAGCAGCGTGATTACAGGGGTAACTGAAGCTTTCTTT

D gene: -
V gene: TRBV28
clone size: -
J gene: TRBJ2-4
CDR3 protein: CASSWGNGGGNIQYF
CDR3 DNA: TGTGCCAGCAGTTGGGGGAACGGGGGAGGAAACATTCAGTACTTC

D gene: -
V gene: TRBV14
clone size: -
J gene: TRBJ2-7
CDR3 protein: CASSPHAQGNPYEQYF
CDR3 DNA: TGTGCCAGCAGCCCGCACGCCCAGGGGAACCCCTACGAGCAGTACTTC

D gene: -
V gene: TRBV7-3
clone size: -
J gene: TRBJ2-3
CDR3 protein: CASSSPPRDATQYF
CDR3 DNA: TGTGCCAGCAGCTCCCCCCCTAGGGACGCTACGCAGTATTTT

D gene: TRBD2
V gene: TRBV5-5
clone size: -
J gene: TRBJ2-1
CDR3 protein: CASSLVAGDHNEQFF
CDR3 DNA: TGTGCCAGCAGCTTGGTTGCGGGAGACCACAATGAGCAGTTCTTC

D gene: TRBD1
V gene: TRBV5-4
clone size: -
J gene: TRBJ2-7
CDR3 protein: CASSTPSGTGSEQYF
CDR3 DNA: TGTGCCAGCAGCACCCCTTCCGGGACAGGCAGCGAGCAGTACTTC

D gene: TRBD2
V gene: TRBV28
clone size: -
J gene: TRBJ2-7
CDR3 protein: CASSWPLAGYYEQYF
CDR3 DNA: TGTGCCAGCAGTTGGCCTCTAGCGGGGTATTACGAGCAGTACTTC

D gene: TRBD1
V gene: TRBV4-3
clone size: once
J gene: TRBJ1-1
CDR3 protein: CASSTLQGARDTEAFF
CDR3 DNA: TGCGCCAGCAGCACTCTTCAGGGGGCAAGGGACACTGAAGCTTTCTTT

D gene: -
V gene: TRBV28
clone size: -
J gene: TRBJ2-5
CDR3 protein: CASSSHNTLYQETQYF
CDR3 DNA: TGTGCCAGCAGTTCCCATAATACCCTGTACCAAGAGACCCAGTACTTC

D gene: -
V gene: TRBV6-4
clone size: -
J gene: TRBJ2-1
CDR3 protein: CASSPEGGQNEQFF
CDR3 DNA: TGTGCCAGCAGTCCAGAGGGGGGGCAAAATGAGCAGTTCTTC

D gene: -
V gene: TRBV28
clone size: -
J gene: TRBJ1-3
CDR3 protein: CASSLANTIYF
CDR3 DNA: TGTGCCAGCAGTTTGGCAAACACCATATATTTT

D gene: -
V gene: TRBV7-8
clone size: -
J gene: TRBJ1-5
CDR3 protein: CASSLAERTNNQPQHF
CDR3 DNA: TGTGCCAGCAGCTTAGCGGAGAGGACAAACAATCAGCCCCAGCATTTT

D gene: -
V gene: TRBV18
clone size: -
J gene: TRBJ2-1
CDR3 protein: CASSLPSMPLVNEQFF
CDR3 DNA: TGTGCCAGCTCACTCCCAAGTATGCCCCTTGTCAATGAGCAGTTCTTC

D gene: TRBD2
V gene: TRBV6-5
clone size: -
J gene: TRBJ2-2
CDR3 protein: CASSYEREGRDGELFF
CDR3 DNA: TGTGCCAGCAGTTACGAGCGGGAGGGCCGTGACGGGGAGCTGTTTTTT

D gene: TRBD1
V gene: TRBV6-4
clone size: -
J gene: TRBJ1-1
CDR3 protein: CASRGQGYTEAFF
CDR3 DNA: TGTGCCAGCAGGGGACAGGGATACACTGAAGCTTTCTTT

D gene: TRBD2
V gene: TRBV5-1
clone size: -
J gene: TRBJ2-1
CDR3 protein: CASSLPTSGGYEQFF
CDR3 DNA: TGCGCCAGCAGCTTGCCGACTAGCGGAGGCTATGAGCAGTTCTTC

D gene: -
V gene: TRBV9
clone size: once
J gene: TRBJ1-3
CDR3 protein: CASSEPEIGPSSISGNTIYF
CDR3 DNA: TGTGCCAGCAGTGAACCAGAGATCGGGCCCTCCTCGATCTCTGGAAACACCATATATTTT

D gene: -
V gene: TRBV19
clone size: -
J gene: TRBJ2-5
CDR3 protein: CASSIRGEQYF
CDR3 DNA: TGTGCCAGTAGTATAAGGGGGGAGCAGTACTTC

D gene: -
V gene: TRBV7-2
clone size: few
J gene: TRBJ1-1
CDR3 protein: CASSLGLRTEAFF
CDR3 DNA: TGTGCCAGCAGCTTGGGACTTAGGACTGAAGCTTTCTTT

D gene: TRBD1
V gene: TRBV6-6
clone size: -
J gene: TRBJ1-2
CDR3 protein: CASSFARGLGYTF
CDR3 DNA: TGTGCCAGCAGCTTCGCCAGGGGGCTTGGCTACACCTTC

D gene: -
V gene: TRBV6-5
clone size: -
J gene: TRBJ1-2
CDR3 protein: CASRRHLLYGYTF
CDR3 DNA: TGTGCCAGCAGGAGACACTTACTATATGGCTACACCTTC

D gene: -
V gene: TRBV7-2
clone size: -
J gene: TRBJ2-1
CDR3 protein: CASSFIDEQFF
CDR3 DNA: TGTGCCAGCAGCTTTATAGATGAGCAGTTCTTC

D gene: -
V gene: TRBV18
clone size: -
J gene: TRBJ2-2
CDR3 protein: CASSPGHLTGELFF
CDR3 DNA: TGTGCCAGCTCACCAGGTCATCTCACCGGGGAGCTGTTTTTT

D gene: -
V gene: TRBV30
clone size: -
J gene: TRBJ1-6
CDR3 protein: CAWGPTRDNSPLHF
CDR3 DNA: TGTGCCTGGGGACCTACACGGGATAATTCACCCCTCCACTTT

D gene: TRBD2
V gene: TRBV28
clone size: -
J gene: TRBJ2-7
CDR3 protein: CASSLSSGTSGTASYEQYF
CDR3 DNA: TGTGCCAGCAGTTTATCTTCCGGGACTAGCGGTACCGCCTCCTACGAGCAGTACTTC

D gene: TRBD2
V gene: TRBV7-2
clone size: -
J gene: TRBJ2-2
CDR3 protein: CASSPAAGEAGELFF
CDR3 DNA: TGTGCCAGCAGTCCGGCGGCGGGAGAGGCCGGGGAGCTGTTTTTT

D gene: -
V gene: TRBV9
clone size: -
J gene: TRBJ1-2
CDR3 protein: CASSVQGPQSNYGYTF
CDR3 DNA: TGTGCCAGCAGCGTACAGGGGCCGCAGTCTAACTATGGCTACACCTTC

D gene: -
V gene: TRBV11-3
clone size: -
J gene: TRBJ2-2
CDR3 protein: CASSLARYGELFF
CDR3 DNA: TGTGCCAGCAGCTTAGCCCGGTACGGGGAGCTGTTTTTT